This T cell receptor beta chain was sequenced in a study of a mutant IDH1 vaccine in newly diagnosed glioma (dated by TCRdb to the early 2020s). In terms of the full investigation: Vaccination started 4-6 weeks after radiotherapy alone, or was given together with temozolomide cycles in the groups whose treatment included chemotherapy. Prior to enrollment, patients had been given standard therapy consisting of radiotherapy alone, temozolomide alone, or radiochemotherapy with temozolomide, with the combination given to most patients. The week-35 safety follow-up was designated visit V12, and the week-47 end of study was designated visit V13. Of the roughly 30 treated patients, 62.5% were male and approximately 38% were female, and a mean age of roughly 40 years was recorded. Longitudinal TCRB deep sequencing was done for about two dozen treated patients, wherever samples were available for exploratory analyses. Peripheral blood was collected at six visits: V03 (baseline), V05, V07, V10, V12 and V13.

V is cut back by 1 base and J by 4 bases, with 4 bases in the junction unmatched. The CDR3 starts with the cysteine, ends with the phenylalanine, and has 14 residues. Only CDR3 DNA is held: 42 bases, read in frame from base 1. In the germline V gene, CDR1 corresponds to SGHRS and CDR2 to YFSETQ. The meaning of the sample's time point label: week 35, safety follow-up. A 20-mer mutant IDH1 peptide at 300 micrograms in Montanide made up each vaccine dose, which was injected subcutaneously together with topical imiquimod. Patients were given eight vaccinations, in weeks 1, 3, 5, 7, 11, 15, 19 and 23, which matched visits V03 through V10. Newly diagnosed WHO grade 3 or 4 IDH1-mutant astrocytomas showing loss of nuclear ATRX were present in the donors. The samples were drawn from NOA16, a multicentre, single-arm, open-label phase I trial in Germany that tested a mutant IDH1 peptide vaccine in humans for the first time. Genomic DNA for TCRB sequencing was extracted from EDTA blood using the DNeasy Blood and Tissue Kit.

Turning to this clone: Its antigen specificity is not known. Base-call qualities are not available, and no considerably larger clone is one nucleotide away.

Library method: the immunoSEQ multiplex PCR assay. Rearranged TCR beta chain sequences were amplified using the hsTCRB Kit according to the manufacturer's protocol. An Illumina MiSeq was used to sequence the TCRB libraries. Per the source publication's procedure: Demultiplexing, trimming and gene mapping were performed with the kit vendor's proprietary platform. Here the immuneACCESS table is served through TCRdb, limited to in-frame sequences with V and J called. Missing clones are a known gap in these copies; in checked studies unresolved V genes cover under half, and the rest lacks a known reason. V and J calls plus clone size are reproduced from that table; the DNA served to infer D and trimming. The sample table holds 60,000 to 65,000 clones, of which approximately 81% were seen once. Approximately 4.1% of the sample belongs to the ten largest clones. Study-level results and caveats: Selection of PBMC samples for TCRB deep sequencing was based on availability. Changes in the top peripheral T cell clonotypes picked up by TCRB sequencing did not appear to be linked to pseudoprogression. Immune responses induced by the vaccine were seen in over 80% of patients across multiple MHC alleles. It was noted by the authors that analyses of patient blood samples could not be reproduced owing to sample limitations.

The sequence derives from a man younger than 45 with glioma. The material sequenced was PBMCs, taken from a glioma patient whose treatment included an IDH1 peptide vaccine. The rearranged chain carries TRBV5-1 and TRBJ2-7, with 8 junctional bases fitting TRBD1. DNA sequence: TGCGCCAGCAGCTTGAGCGGACAGGGTTACGAGCAGTACTTC. The translation is CASSLSGQGYEQYF.